Included here is one TCR beta chain sequence, with context. The target antigen is unknown. Clones were sequenced by immunoSEQ multiplex PCR, and TCRdb holds only the in-frame ones, with some missing. The data show under 2,500 clones, with 93% seen just once and approximately 4% held by the top ten. The sample comes from a study of T cell repertoires in ileal Crohn's disease. Overall study context: Thiopurines (approximately ten) or anti-TNF agents (around 17) were given postoperatively to about half. About 490 nanograms of biopsy DNA per sample underwent TCRB immunosequencing.

Germline CDR1 and CDR2: SGHNT and YYREEE (reference sequence). The CDR3 is 13 residues long. Trimming took 1 base from V and 8 from J, leaving 10 bases between them. Notes on the study in general: Mucosal expansions were suggested to be mainly CD8 T cells. Active smokers at surgery had more clonal expansions than non-smokers.

Documented time point: inflamed ileum from the surgical specimen. Specimen: ileal tissue. The genes are TRBV5-4 and TRBJ2-1; tentative D call: TRBD1 (6 bases). The TCR sequence derives from an adult with Crohn's disease. This CDR3 reads CASSLRGLDEQFF. The CDR3 DNA reads as TGTGCCAGCAGCTTGAGGGGGTTGGATGAGCAGTTCTTC.